These T cell receptor beta chains were read from a single sample in a study of blood T cell repertoires in COVID-19. Some clones are missing from TCRdb's copy, which holds only in-frame ones; the method was immunoSEQ multiplex PCR. The table shows a few hundred thousand clones, with 80% occurring only once. Sequencing was done on a sample of peripheral blood. These TCRs come from a human donor in a cohort sampled during active COVID-19. Each CDR3 is given with its conserved first and last residue. The D gene is left open where the match is weak. Size is omitted from some rows. Given values are once, few, many or a class for expanded clones.

J gene | D gene | clone size | V gene | CDR3 DNA | CDR3 protein
TRBJ2-3 | TRBD2 | - | TRBV7-3 | TGTGCCAGCAGCTTATATCCCGGGGGGGCAGATACGCAGTATTTT | CASSLYPGGADTQYF
TRBJ2-7 | TRBD2 | - | TRBV29-1 | TGCAGCGTAAGACTAGCGGGTCGCGAGCAGTACTTC | CSVRLAGREQYF
TRBJ1-1 | - | few | TRBV6-1 | TGTGCCAGCAGTGAGGAGGGTATGAACACTGAAGCTTTCTTT | CASSEEGMNTEAFF
TRBJ1-2 | TRBD1 | - | TRBV5-4 | TGTGCCAGCAGTTCAACAGGGGGGGATGGCTACACCTTC | CASSSTGGDGYTF
TRBJ1-2 | TRBD1 | few | TRBV6-1 | TGTGCCAGCAGTGGGTCCCGGGACAGATTTCTCTATGGCTACACCTTC | CASSGSRDRFLYGYTF
TRBJ2-5 | - | - | TRBV7-9 | TGTGCCAGCAGCGTACGCGACGGCCCGGGGGAGACCCAGTACTTC | CASSVRDGPGETQYF
TRBJ1-6 | - | - | TRBV27 | TGTGCCAGCAGTTGGACAGTGGATTCACCCCTCCACTTT | CASSWTVDSPLHF
TRBJ2-7 | TRBD1 | - | TRBV5-6 | TGTGCCAGCAGCGGGGACAGGGGGCCCTACGAGCAGTACTTC | CASSGDRGPYEQYF
TRBJ2-1 | TRBD1 | few | TRBV20-1 | TGCAGTGCTAGCAGACAGGGTGAGCAGTTCTTC | CSASRQGEQFF
TRBJ2-7 | - | - | TRBV28 | TGTGCCAGCAGTTTATTGGTCCAGGGATACGAGCAGTACTTC | CASSLLVQGYEQYF
TRBJ2-6 | - | - | TRBV30 | TGTGCCAGAGACAGCTCTGGGGCCAACGTCCTGACTTTC | CARDSSGANVLTF
TRBJ1-4 | - | - | TRBV5-1 | TGCGCCAGCAGCTTGGATTCGGGGGTTTGGGGTAATGAAAAACTGTTTTTT | CASSLDSGVWGNEKLFF
TRBJ2-2 | - | once | TRBV7-2 | TGTGCCAGCAGCTTAGCGCTAGACGGCGGGGAGCTGTTTTTT | CASSLALDGGELFF
TRBJ2-1 | - | - | TRBV7-2 | TGTGCCAGCAGCTTAGACGGCTACTACTCCTACAATGAGCAGTTCTTC | CASSLDGYYSYNEQFF
TRBJ1-3 | - | - | TRBV7-9 | TGTGCCAGCACCACACCCCAGATCTCTGGAAACACCATATATTTT | CASTTPQISGNTIYF
TRBJ1-5 | TRBD1 | - | TRBV9 | TGTGCCAGCAGCCCGGGACAGAGCTTCGGTCAGCCCCAGCATTTT | CASSPGQSFGQPQHF
TRBJ2-5 | TRBD2 | - | TRBV3-1/TRBV3-2 | TGTGCCAGCAGCCAACAAAGATCAGGACTAGGTGAGACCCAGTACTTC | CASSQQRSGLGETQYF
TRBJ2-1 | - | - | TRBV19 | TGTGCCAGTAGTATAAGAGGCTCCCATGAGCAGTTCTTC | CASSIRGSHEQFF
TRBJ1-1 | - | - | TRBV29-1 | TGCAGCGTTGTTTCGGGGATGAACACTGAAGCTTTCTTT | CSVVSGMNTEAFF
TRBJ2-1 | - | few | TRBV19 | TGTGCCAGTAGTATAGCAGAGGGTTCCAATGAGCAGTTCTTC | CASSIAEGSNEQFF
TRBJ1-5 | TRBD1 | - | TRBV19 | TGTGCCAGTAGTACAGACAGGGAATATAGCAATCAGCCCCAGCATTTT | CASSTDREYSNQPQHF
TRBJ1-5 | - | - | TRBV6-5 | TGTGCCAGCAGCGCTAGGACAGTTTTCAATCAGCCCCAGCATTTT | CASSARTVFNQPQHF
TRBJ2-7 | TRBD2 | few | TRBV10-1 | TGCGCCACCTTCTCCCCCCAGAGCCGAGCGGGAGGGCTCAACGAGCAGTACTTC | CATFSPQSRAGGLNEQYF
TRBJ2-7 | TRBD1 | - | TRBV5-1 | TGCGCCAGCAGCCCGGACAGGTCCTACGAGCAGTACTTC | CASSPDRSYEQYF
TRBJ1-1 | - | - | TRBV12-3/TRBV12-4 | TGTGCCAGCAGTGGACAGATAAACACTGAAGCTTTCTTT | CASSGQINTEAFF
TRBJ1-2 | - | - | TRBV6-5 | TGTGCCAGCACCCGAGAAGTCTATGGCTACACCTTC | CASTREVYGYTF
TRBJ1-2 | - | once | TRBV3-1/TRBV3-2 | TGTGCCAGCAGCCAAGAACCAGTGGCAGGGGCTAACTATGGCTACACCTTC | CASSQEPVAGANYGYTF
TRBJ2-5 | - | - | TRBV7-9 | TGTGCCAGCAGCTTATTCAGCGGAGAAGAGACCCAGTACTTC | CASSLFSGEETQYF
TRBJ2-7 | - | - | TRBV7-2 | TGTGCCAGCAGCTTAGAGGTTAGGGGGGGGAACGAGCAGTACTTC | CASSLEVRGGNEQYF
TRBJ2-7 | TRBD2 | once | TRBV13 | TGTGCCAGCAGCTCCGGGACTAGCGAGGACGAGCAGTACTTC | CASSSGTSEDEQYF
TRBJ1-6 | - | - | TRBV27 | TGTGCCAGCAGTTTATCGGAGAATTCACCCCTCCACTTT | CASSLSENSPLHF
TRBJ2-4 | - | - | TRBV28 | TGTGCCAGCAGGCTAGCTAGCGCAAACATTCAGTACTTC | CASRLASANIQYF
TRBJ2-7 | - | once | TRBV5-6 | TGTGCCAGCAGCTTGGGGGCCGGTTTCTACGAGCAGTACTTC | CASSLGAGFYEQYF
TRBJ1-2 | TRBD1 | - | TRBV5-4 | TGTGCCAGCAGCTTAGGATTACAGGGGAACTATGGCTACACCTTC | CASSLGLQGNYGYTF
TRBJ2-7 | TRBD1 | - | TRBV29-1 | TGCAGCGTTGTGGAGGACAGGGGAATCTCCTACGAGCAGTACTTC | CSVVEDRGISYEQYF
TRBJ2-7 | TRBD1 | - | TRBV7-6 | TGTGCCAGCAGCCCCGTGGCCAAACAGGGGACAGTAATCGGCGAGCAGTACTTC | CASSPVAKQGTVIGEQYF
TRBJ1-2 | - | - | TRBV2 | TGTGCCAGCAGCGGCGAGGGGGCTAACTATGGCTACACCTTC | CASSGEGANYGYTF
TRBJ1-2 | TRBD1 | - | TRBV4-2 | TGTGCCAGCAGCCAGGACAGGGGGCGCAACTATGGCTACACCTTC | CASSQDRGRNYGYTF
TRBJ2-5 | - | - | TRBV3-1/TRBV3-2 | TGTGCCAGCAGCCAATCCCGCGTGCAGACCCAGTACTTC | CASSQSRVQTQYF
TRBJ1-3 | - | - | TRBV12-2 | TGTGCAAGTCGCCCCCCCCTGGGACACGGAAACACCATATATTTT | CASRPPLGHGNTIYF
TRBJ1-5 | - | - | TRBV7-2 | TGTGCCAGCAGCTTTTTATCCGGAGGCAATCAGCCCCAGCATTTT | CASSFLSGGNQPQHF
TRBJ1-5 | - | - | TRBV4-2 | TGTGCCAGCAGCCAACAGCAGGACTATAGCAATCAGCCCCAGCATTTT | CASSQQQDYSNQPQHF
TRBJ2-1 | - | - | TRBV5-1 | TGCGCCAGCAGCTTGACTAGTTCCTACAATGAGCAGTTCTTC | CASSLTSSYNEQFF
TRBJ2-3 | - | - | TRBV5-8 | TGTGCCAGCAGCTTGACAGGGATGAGCACAGATACGCAGTATTTT | CASSLTGMSTDTQYF
TRBJ2-3 | TRBD2 | - | TRBV10-3 | TGTGCCATCAGTCCCGCAGCGGGAGGAGGTGGTACGCAGTATTTT | CAISPAAGGGGTQYF
TRBJ2-5 | TRBD1 | - | TRBV28 | TGTGCCAGCAGTCTCTGGCTAAGTAACAGGGGGCAAGAGACCCAGTACTTC | CASSLWLSNRGQETQYF
TRBJ2-7 | - | many | TRBV28 | TGTGCCAGGGGGACACCAAACGGACTAGGCCCCTACGAGCAGTACTTC | CARGTPNGLGPYEQYF
TRBJ2-3 | TRBD2 | - | TRBV2 | TGTGCCAGCAGTGAAGGGGCTAGCGGAATTACGCAGTATTTT | CASSEGASGITQYF
TRBJ1-1 | - | - | TRBV25-1 | TGTGCCAGCAGGATCGGGGGTATAAGCACTGAAGCTTTCTTT | CASRIGGISTEAFF
TRBJ1-1 | - | - | TRBV15 | TGTGCCACCAGCATAGTCTCTGTCACTGAAGCTTTCTTT | CATSIVSVTEAFF
TRBJ2-5 | TRBD1 | - | TRBV29-1 | TGCAGCGTTGAAGGGACAGGCCAAGAGACCCAGTACTTC | CSVEGTGQETQYF
TRBJ2-7 | - | few | TRBV28 | TGTGCCAGCAGTTTATGGGGTGGGACTCTCTCCTACGAGCAGTACTTC | CASSLWGGTLSYEQYF